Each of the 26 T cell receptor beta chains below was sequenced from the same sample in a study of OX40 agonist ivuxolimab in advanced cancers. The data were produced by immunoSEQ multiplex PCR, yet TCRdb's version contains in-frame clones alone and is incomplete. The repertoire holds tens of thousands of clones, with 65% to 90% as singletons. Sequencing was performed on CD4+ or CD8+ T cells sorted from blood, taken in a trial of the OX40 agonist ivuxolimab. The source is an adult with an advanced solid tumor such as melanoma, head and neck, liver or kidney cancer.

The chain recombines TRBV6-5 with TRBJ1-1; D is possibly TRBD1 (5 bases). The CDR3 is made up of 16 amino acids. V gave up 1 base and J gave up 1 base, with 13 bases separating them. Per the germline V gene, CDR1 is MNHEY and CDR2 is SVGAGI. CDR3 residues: CASSYWGPGQNTEAFF. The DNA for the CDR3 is TGTGCCAGCAGTTACTGGGGACCTGGGCAGAACACTGAAGCTTTCTTT.

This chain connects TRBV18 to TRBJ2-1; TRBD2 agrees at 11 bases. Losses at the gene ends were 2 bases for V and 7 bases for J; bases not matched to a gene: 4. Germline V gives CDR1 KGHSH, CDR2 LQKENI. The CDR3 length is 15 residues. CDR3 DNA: TGTGCCAGCTCACCATCGGGGACTAGCGGAAATGAGCAGTTCTTC. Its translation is CASSPSGTSGNEQFF.

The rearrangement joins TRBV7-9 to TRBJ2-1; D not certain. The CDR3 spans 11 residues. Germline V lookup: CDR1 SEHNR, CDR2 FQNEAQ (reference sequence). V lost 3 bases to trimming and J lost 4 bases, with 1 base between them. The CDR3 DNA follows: TGTGCCAGCAGCTTTTACAATGAGCAGTTCTTC. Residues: CASSFYNEQFF.

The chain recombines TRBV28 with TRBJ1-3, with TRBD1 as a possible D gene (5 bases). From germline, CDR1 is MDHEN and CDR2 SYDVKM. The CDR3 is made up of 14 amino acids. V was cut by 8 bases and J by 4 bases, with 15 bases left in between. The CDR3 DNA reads TGTGCCAGCGGGCTCGGGGCATCAGGAAACACCATATATTTT. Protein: CASGLGASGNTIYF. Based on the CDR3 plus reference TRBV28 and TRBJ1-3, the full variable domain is DVKVTQSSRYLVKRTGEKVFLECVQDMDHENMFWYRQDPGLGLRLIYFSYDVKMKEKGDIPEGYSVSREKKERFSLILESASTNQTSMYLCASGLGASGNTIYFGEGSWLTVV.

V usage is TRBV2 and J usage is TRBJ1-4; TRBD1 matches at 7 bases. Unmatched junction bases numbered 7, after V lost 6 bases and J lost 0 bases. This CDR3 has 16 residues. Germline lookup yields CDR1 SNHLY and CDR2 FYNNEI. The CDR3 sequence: CASSGQAMATNEKLFF. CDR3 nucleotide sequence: TGTGCCAGCAGCGGACAGGCTATGGCAACTAATGAAAAACTGTTTTTT.

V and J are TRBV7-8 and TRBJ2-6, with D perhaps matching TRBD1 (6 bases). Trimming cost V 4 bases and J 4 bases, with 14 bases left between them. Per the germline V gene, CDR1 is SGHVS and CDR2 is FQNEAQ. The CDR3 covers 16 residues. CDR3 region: CASSSYSGAGANVLTF. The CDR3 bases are TGTGCCAGCAGCTCCTACTCAGGGGCGGGGGCCAACGTCCTGACTTTC. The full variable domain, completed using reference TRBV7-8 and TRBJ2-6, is GAGVSQSPRYKVAKRGQDVALRCDPISGHVSLFWYQQALGQGPEFLTYFQNEAQLDKSGLPSDRFFAERPEGSVSTLKIQRTQQEDSAVYLCASSSYSGAGANVLTFGAGSRLTVL.

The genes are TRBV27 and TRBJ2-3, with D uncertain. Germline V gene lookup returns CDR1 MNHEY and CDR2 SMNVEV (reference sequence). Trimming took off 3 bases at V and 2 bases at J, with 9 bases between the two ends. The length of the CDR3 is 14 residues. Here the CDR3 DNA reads TGTGCCAGCAGTTTCAAGACCTACACAGATACGCAGTATTTT. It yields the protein CASSFKTYTDTQYF.

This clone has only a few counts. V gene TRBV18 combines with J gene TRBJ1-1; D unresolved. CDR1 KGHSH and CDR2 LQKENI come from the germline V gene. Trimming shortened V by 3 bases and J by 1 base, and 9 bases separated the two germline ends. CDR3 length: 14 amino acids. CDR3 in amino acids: CASSPGPGNTEAFF. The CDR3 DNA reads TGTGCCAGCTCACCCGGACCAGGGAACACTGAAGCTTTCTTT. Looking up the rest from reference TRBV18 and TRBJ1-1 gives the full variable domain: NAGVMQNPRHLVRRRGQEARLRCSPMKGHSHVYWYRQLPEEGLKFMVYLQKENIIDESGMPKERFSAEFPKEGPSILRIQQVVRGDSAAYFCASSPGPGNTEAFFGQGTRLTVV.

CDR3 loop: CASSIGSTPGNTIYF. CDR3 DNA: TGTGCCAGTAGTATAGGGAGTACTCCTGGAAACACCATATATTTT. The chain uses TRBV19 and TRBJ1-3; unclear D gene. Germline-derived CDR1 and CDR2 are LNHDA and SQIVND (reference sequence). There are 15 residues in the CDR3. V was clipped by 1 base and J by 2 bases, with 9 bases between them.

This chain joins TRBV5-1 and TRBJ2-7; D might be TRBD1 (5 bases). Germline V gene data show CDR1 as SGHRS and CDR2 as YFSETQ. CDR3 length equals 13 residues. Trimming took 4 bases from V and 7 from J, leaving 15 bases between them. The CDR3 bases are TGCGCCAGCAGCCTAGGGGTTCCTGGAGAGCAGTACTTC. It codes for CASSLGVPGEQYF.

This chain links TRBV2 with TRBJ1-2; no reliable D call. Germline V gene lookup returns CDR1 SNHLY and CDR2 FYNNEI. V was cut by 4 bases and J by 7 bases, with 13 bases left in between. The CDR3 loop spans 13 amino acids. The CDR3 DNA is TGTGCCAGCAGTGTTAGACCGGGAGTTGGCTACACCTTC. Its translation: CASSVRPGVGYTF.

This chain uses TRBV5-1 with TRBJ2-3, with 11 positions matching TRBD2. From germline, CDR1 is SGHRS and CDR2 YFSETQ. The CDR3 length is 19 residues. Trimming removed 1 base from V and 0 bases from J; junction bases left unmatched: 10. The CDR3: CASSLTSGGTGISTDTQYF. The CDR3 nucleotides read TGCGCCAGCAGCTTGACTAGCGGGGGAACAGGTATTAGCACAGATACGCAGTATTTT.

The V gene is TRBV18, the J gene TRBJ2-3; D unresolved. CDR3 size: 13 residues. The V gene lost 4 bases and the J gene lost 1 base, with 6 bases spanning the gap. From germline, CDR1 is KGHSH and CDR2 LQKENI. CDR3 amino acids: CASSQGGTDTQYF. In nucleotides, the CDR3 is TGTGCCAGCTCACAAGGCGGCACAGATACGCAGTATTTT. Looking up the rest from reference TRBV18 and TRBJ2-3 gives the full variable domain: NAGVMQNPRHLVRRRGQEARLRCSPMKGHSHVYWYRQLPEEGLKFMVYLQKENIIDESGMPKERFSAEFPKEGPSILRIQQVVRGDSAAYFCASSQGGTDTQYFGPGTRLTVL.

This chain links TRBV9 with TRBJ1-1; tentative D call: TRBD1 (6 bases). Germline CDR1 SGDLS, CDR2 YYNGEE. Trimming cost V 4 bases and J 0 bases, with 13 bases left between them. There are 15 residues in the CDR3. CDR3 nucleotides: TGTGCCAGCAGCCCGATACAGGGAATGAACACTGAAGCTTTCTTT. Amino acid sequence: CASSPIQGMNTEAFF.

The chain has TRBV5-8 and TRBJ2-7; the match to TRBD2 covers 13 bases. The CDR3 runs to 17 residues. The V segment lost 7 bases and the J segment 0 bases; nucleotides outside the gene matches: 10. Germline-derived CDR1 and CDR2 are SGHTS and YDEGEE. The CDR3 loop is CASGWGTSGIGSYEQYF. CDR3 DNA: TGTGCCAGCGGATGGGGGACTAGCGGGATCGGCTCCTACGAGCAGTACTTC.

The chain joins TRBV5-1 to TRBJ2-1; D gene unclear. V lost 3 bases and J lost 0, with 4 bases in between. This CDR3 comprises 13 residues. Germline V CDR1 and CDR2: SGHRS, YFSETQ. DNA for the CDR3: TGCGCCAGCAGCTCCGACTCCTACAATGAGCAGTTCTTC. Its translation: CASSSDSYNEQFF.

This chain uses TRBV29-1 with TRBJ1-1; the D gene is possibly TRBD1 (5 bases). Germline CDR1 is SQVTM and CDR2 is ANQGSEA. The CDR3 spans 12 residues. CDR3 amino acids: CSGGFLNTEAFF. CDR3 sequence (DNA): TGCAGTGGGGGTTTTTTGAACACTGAAGCTTTCTTT.

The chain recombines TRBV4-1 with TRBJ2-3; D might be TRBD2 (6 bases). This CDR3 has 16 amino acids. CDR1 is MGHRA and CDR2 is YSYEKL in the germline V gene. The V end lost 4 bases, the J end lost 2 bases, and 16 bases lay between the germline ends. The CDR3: CASSPQASVNTDTQYF. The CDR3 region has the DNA TGCGCCAGCAGCCCCCAAGCTAGCGTCAACACAGATACGCAGTATTTT.

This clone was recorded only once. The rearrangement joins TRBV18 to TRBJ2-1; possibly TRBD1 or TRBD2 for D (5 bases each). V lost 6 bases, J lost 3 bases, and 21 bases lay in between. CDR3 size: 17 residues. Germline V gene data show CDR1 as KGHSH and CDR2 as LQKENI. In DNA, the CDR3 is TGTGCCAGCTCGGGGGTAGCAGGGCCTAAAGTCTACAATGAGCAGTTCTTC. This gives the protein CASSGVAGPKVYNEQFF.

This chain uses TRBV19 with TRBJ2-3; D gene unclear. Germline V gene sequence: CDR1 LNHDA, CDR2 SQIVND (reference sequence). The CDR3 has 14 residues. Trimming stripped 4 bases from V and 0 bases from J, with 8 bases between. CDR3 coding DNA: TGTGCCAGTAGTAGGCAGGTGAGCACAGATACGCAGTATTTT. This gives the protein CASSRQVSTDTQYF. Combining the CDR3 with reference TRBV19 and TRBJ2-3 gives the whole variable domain DGGITQSPKYLFRKEGQNVTLSCEQNLNHDAMYWYRQDPGQGLRLIYYSQIVNDFQKGDIAEGYSVSREKKESFPLTVTSAQKNPTAFYLCASSRQVSTDTQYFGPGTRLTVL.

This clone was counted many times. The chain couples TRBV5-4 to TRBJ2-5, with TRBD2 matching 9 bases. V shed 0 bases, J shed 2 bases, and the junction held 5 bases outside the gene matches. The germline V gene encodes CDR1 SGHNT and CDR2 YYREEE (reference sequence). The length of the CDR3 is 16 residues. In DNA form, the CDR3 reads TGTGCCAGCAGCTTGGGAGGTAGCGGGGGTCAAGAGACCCAGTACTTC. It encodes CASSLGGSGGQETQYF.

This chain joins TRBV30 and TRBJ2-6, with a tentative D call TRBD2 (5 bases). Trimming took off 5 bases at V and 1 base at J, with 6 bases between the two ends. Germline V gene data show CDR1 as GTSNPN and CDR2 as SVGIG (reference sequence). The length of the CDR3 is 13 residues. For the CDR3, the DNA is TGTGCCTGGGGGGAGTCTGGGGCCAACGTCCTGACTTTC. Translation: CAWGESGANVLTF.

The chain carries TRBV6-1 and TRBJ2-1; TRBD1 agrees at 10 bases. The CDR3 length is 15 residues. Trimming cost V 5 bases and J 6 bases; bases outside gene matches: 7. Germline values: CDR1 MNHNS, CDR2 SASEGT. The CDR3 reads CASSTGTGAFNEQFF. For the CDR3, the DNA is TGTGCCAGCAGTACCGGGACAGGGGCGTTCAATGAGCAGTTCTTC.

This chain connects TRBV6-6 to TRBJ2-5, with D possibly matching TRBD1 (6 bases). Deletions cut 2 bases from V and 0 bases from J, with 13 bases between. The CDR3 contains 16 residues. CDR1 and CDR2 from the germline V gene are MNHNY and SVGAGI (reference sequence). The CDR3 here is CASSYTGTSYQETQYF. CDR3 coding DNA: TGTGCCAGCAGTTACACAGGGACCTCCTACCAAGAGACCCAGTACTTC.

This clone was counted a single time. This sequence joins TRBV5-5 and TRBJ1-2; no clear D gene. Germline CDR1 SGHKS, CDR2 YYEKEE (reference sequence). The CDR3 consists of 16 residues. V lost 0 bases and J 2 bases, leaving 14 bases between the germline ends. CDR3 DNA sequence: TGTGCCAGCAGCTTGGCCATCCGCGCCGAAAACTATGGCTACACCTTC. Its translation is CASSLAIRAENYGYTF.

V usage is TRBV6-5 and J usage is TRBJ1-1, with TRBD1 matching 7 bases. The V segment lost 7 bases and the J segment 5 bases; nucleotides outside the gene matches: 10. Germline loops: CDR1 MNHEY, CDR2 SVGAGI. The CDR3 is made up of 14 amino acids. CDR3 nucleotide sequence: TGTGCCAGCATTAAGGACAGGTTCGGGACTGAAGCTTTCTTT. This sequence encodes CASIKDRFGTEAFF.